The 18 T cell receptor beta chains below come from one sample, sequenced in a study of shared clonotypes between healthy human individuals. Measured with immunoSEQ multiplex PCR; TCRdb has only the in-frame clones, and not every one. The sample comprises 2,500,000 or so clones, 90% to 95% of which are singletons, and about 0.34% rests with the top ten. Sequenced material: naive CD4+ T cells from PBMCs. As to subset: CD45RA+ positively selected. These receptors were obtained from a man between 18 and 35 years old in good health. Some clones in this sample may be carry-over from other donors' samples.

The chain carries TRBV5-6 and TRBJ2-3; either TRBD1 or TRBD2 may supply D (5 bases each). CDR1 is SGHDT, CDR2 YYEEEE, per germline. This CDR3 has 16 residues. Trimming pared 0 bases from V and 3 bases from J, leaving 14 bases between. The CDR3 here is CASSLVSGSGTDTQYF. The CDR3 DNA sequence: TGTGCCAGCAGCTTGGTGTCAGGGAGTGGGACAGATACGCAGTATTTT.

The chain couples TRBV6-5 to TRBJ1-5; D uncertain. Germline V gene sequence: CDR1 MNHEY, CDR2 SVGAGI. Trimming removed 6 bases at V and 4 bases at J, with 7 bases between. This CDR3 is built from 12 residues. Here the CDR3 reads CASRTPNQPQHF. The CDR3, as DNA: TGTGCCAGCAGGACACCAAATCAGCCCCAGCATTTT.

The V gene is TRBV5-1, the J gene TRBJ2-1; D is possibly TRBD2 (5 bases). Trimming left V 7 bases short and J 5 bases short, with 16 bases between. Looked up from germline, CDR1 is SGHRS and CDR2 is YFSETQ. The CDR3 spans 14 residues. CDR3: CASGKKAADNEQFF. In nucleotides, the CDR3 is TGCGCCAGCGGTAAGAAAGCGGCAGACAATGAGCAGTTCTTC.

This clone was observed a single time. The CDR3 DNA reads TGTGCCAGCAGCACGATGAAACAGGTCTGGGAGACCCAGTACTTC. Residues: CASSTMKQVWETQYF. The rearrangement joins TRBV28 to TRBJ2-5; D might be TRBD1 (5 bases). The CDR3 sequence is 15 residues long. Germline V CDR1 and CDR2: MDHEN, SYDVKM. V was trimmed by 6 bases and J by 5 bases, leaving 19 bases between them.

Written as DNA, the CDR3 is TGCGCCAGCAGGGGGTCCTACAATGAGCAGTTCTTC. Amino acid sequence: CASRGSYNEQFF. The rearrangement links TRBV5-1 to TRBJ2-1; D unresolved. V lost 5 bases, J lost 1 base, and 4 bases lay in between. Germline V gives CDR1 SGHRS, CDR2 YFSETQ. The CDR3 consists of 12 residues.

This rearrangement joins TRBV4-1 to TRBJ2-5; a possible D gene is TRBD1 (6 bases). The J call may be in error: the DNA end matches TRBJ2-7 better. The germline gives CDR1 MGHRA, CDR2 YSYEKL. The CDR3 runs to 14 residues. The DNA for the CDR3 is TGCGCCAGCAGCCACCCGAACAGGGCTTACGAGCAGTACTTC. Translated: CASSHPNRAYEQYF.

The CDR3 is CASSIWVGTGSGELFF. DNA of the CDR3: TGTGCCAGCAGTATCTGGGTCGGGACAGGGTCCGGGGAGCTGTTTTTT. This sequence joins TRBV27 and TRBJ2-2; 9 nucleotides match TRBD1. CDR1 MNHEY and CDR2 SMNVEV come from the germline V gene (reference sequence). Germline trimming cut 5 bases from V and 6 bases from J; bases unmatched to any gene: 10. This CDR3 contains 16 residues.

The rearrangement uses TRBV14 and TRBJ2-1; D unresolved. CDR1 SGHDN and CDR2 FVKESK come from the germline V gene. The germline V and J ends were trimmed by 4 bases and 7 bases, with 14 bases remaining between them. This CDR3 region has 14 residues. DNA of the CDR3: TGTGCCAGCAGCCGGACCCCGTTTAGGAATGAGCAGTTCTTC. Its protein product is CASSRTPFRNEQFF. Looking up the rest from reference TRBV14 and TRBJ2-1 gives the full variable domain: EAGVTQFPSHSVIEKGQTVTLRCDPISGHDNLYWYRRVMGKEIKFLLHFVKESKQDESGMPNNRFLAERTGGTYSTLKVQPAELEDSGVYFCASSRTPFRNEQFFGPGTRLTVL.

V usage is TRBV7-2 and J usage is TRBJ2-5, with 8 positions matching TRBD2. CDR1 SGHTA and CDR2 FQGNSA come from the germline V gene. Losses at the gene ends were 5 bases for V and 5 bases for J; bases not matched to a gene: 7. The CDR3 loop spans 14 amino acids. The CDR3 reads CASSRPERGETQYF. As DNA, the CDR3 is TGTGCCAGCAGCCGCCCTGAGCGGGGGGAGACCCAGTACTTC.

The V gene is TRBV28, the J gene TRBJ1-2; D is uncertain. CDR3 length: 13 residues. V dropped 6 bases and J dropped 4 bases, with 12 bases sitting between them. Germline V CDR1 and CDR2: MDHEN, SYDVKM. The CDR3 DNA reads TGTGCCAGCAGACCCACGGGTCCCTATGGCTACACCTTC. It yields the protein CASRPTGPYGYTF.

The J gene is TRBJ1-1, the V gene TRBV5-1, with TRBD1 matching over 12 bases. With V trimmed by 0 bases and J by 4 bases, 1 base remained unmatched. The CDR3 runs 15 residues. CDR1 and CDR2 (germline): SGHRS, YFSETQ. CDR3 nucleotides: TGCGCCAGCAGCTTGGTGGGACAGGGGGCCACTGAAGCTTTCTTT. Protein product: CASSLVGQGATEAFF.

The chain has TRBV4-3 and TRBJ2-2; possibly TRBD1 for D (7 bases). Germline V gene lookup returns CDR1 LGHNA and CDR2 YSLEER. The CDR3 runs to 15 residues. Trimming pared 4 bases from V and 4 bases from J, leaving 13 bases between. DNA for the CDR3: TGCGCCAGCAGCCGCAGGGGGAGGCGCACCGGGGAGCTGTTTTTT. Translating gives CASSRRGRRTGELFF.

The CDR3: CASSIVGARETQYF. Written as DNA, the CDR3 is TGTGCCAGTAGCATCGTTGGGGCGCGGGAGACCCAGTACTTC. The chain joins TRBV19 to TRBJ2-5; a possible D gene is TRBD1 (5 bases). V lost 6 bases and J 5 bases, leaving 16 bases between the germline ends. This CDR3 is 14 amino acids long. The V gene's germline CDR1 is LNHDA and CDR2 SQIVND (reference sequence).

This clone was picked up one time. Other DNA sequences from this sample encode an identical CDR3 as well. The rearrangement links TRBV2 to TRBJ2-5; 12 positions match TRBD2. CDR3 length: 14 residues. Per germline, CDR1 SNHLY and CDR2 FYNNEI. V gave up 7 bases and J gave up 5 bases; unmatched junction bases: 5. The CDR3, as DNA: TGTGCCAGCAACCGACTAGCGGGAGTGGAGACCCAGTACTTC. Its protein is CASNRLAGVETQYF. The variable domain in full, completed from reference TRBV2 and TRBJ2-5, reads EPEVTQTPSHQVTQMGQEVILRCVPISNHLYFYWYRQILGQKVEFLVSFYNNEISEKSEIFDDQFSVERPDGSNFTLKIRSTKLEDSAMYFCASNRLAGVETQYFGPGTRLLVL.

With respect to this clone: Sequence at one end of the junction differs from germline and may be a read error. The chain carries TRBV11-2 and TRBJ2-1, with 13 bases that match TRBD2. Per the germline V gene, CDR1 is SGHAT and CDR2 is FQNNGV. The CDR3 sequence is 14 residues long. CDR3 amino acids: CASSLGTSGNGQFF. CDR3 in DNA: TGTGCCAGCAGCCTTGGGACTAGCGGGAATGGGCAGTTCTTC.

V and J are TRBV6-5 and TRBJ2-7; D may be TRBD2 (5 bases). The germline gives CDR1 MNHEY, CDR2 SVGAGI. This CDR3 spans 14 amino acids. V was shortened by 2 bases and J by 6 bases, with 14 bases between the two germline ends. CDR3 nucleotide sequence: TGTGCCAGCAGTTACACTAGAAGGGCAGCCGAGCAGTACTTC. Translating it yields CASSYTRRAAEQYF.

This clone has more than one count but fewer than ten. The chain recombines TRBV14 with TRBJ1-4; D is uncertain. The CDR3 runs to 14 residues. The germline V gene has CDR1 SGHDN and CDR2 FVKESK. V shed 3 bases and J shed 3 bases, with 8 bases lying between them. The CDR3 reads CASSQLRANEKLFF. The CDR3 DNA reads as TGTGCCAGCAGCCAGCTGCGAGCTAATGAAAAACTGTTTTTT.

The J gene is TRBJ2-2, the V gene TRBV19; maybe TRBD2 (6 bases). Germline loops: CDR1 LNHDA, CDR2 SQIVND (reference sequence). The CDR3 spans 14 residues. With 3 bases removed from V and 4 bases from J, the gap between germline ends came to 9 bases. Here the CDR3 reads CASSIAGLTGELFF. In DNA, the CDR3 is TGTGCCAGTAGTATTGCGGGACTCACCGGGGAGCTGTTTTTT.